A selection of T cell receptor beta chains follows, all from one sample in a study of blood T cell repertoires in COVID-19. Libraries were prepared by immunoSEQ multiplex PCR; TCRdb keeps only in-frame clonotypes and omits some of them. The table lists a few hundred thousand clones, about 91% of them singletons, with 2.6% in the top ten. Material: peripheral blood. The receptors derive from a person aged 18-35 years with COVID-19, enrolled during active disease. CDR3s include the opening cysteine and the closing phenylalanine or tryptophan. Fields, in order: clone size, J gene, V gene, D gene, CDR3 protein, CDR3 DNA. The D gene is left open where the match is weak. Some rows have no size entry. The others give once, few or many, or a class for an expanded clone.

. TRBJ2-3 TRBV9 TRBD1 CASSAPPGTGGTDTQYF TGTGCCAGCAGCGCCCCGCCCGGGACAGGGGGCACAGATACGCAGTATTTT
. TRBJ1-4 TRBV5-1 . CASSLDSLTEKLFF TGCGCCAGCAGCTTGGACAGCCTAACTGAAAAACTGTTTTTT
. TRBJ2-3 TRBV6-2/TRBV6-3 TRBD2 CASSTQSGSLDTDTQYF TGTGCCAGCAGCACTCAGAGCGGGAGTTTGGACACAGATACGCAGTATTTT
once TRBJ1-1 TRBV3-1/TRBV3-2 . CASSQDIWQVNTEAFF TGTGCCAGCAGCCAAGATATCTGGCAAGTGAACACTGAAGCTTTCTTT
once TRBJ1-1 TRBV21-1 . CASWVQGGNTEAFF TGTGCCAGCTGGGTTCAGGGAGGTAACACTGAAGCTTTCTTT
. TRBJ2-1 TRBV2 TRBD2 CASISSGRANEQFF TGTGCCAGCATATCTAGCGGGAGGGCCAATGAGCAGTTCTTC
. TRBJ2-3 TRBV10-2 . CASSAVQEWVDTQYF TGCGCCAGCAGTGCGGTGCAGGAATGGGTAGATACGCAGTATTTT
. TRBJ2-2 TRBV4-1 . CASSQGVAGELFF TGCGCCAGCAGCCAGGGAGTGGCCGGGGAGCTGTTTTTT
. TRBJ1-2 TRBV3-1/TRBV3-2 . CASSQAVNYGYTF TGTGCCAGCAGCCAAGCAGTTAACTATGGCTACACCTTC
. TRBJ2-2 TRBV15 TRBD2 CATSTAETSGMNTGELFF TGTGCCACCAGCACAGCCGAGACTAGCGGGATGAACACCGGGGAGCTGTTTTTT
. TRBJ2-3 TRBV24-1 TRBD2 CATSDPYVAGGTDTQYF TGTGCCACCAGTGACCCGTACGTAGCGGGGGGCACAGATACGCAGTATTTT
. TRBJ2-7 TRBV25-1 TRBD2 CASSEGLVYEQYF TGTGCCAGCAGTGAAGGACTAGTCTACGAGCAGTACTTC
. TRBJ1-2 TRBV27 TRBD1 CASSYDRVSDGYTF TGTGCCAGCAGTTACGACAGGGTTTCTGATGGCTACACCTTC
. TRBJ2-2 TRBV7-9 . CASSLAGQITGELFF TGTGCCAGCAGCTTAGCAGGACAGATTACCGGGGAGCTGTTTTTT
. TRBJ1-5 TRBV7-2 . CASSYRGNQPQHF TGTGCCAGCAGCTACAGGGGCAATCAGCCCCAGCATTTT
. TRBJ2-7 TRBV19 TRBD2 CASSTSQGTTSGSQGEQYF TGTGCCAGTAGTACCTCTCAGGGTACGACTAGCGGGAGTCAAGGCGAGCAGTACTTC
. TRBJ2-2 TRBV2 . CAITGTTKNTGELFF TGTGCCATAACCGGGACAACCAAGAACACCGGGGAGCTGTTTTTT
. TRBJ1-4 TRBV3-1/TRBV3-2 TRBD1 CASSHGTGRRQKLFF TGTGCCAGCAGCCACGGGACAGGGCGGCGACAAAAACTGTTTTTT
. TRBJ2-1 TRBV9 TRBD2 CASSVDGDYYNEQFF TGTGCCAGCAGCGTAGACGGGGACTACTACAATGAGCAGTTCTTC
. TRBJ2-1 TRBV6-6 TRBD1 CASSQFNADRGILGSYNEQFF TGTGCCAGCAGCCAGTTTAATGCGGACAGGGGGATATTGGGATCCTACAATGAGCAGTTCTTC
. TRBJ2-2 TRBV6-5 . CASSKPGWTGELFF TGTGCCAGCAGCAAGCCCGGGTGGACCGGGGAGCTGTTTTTT
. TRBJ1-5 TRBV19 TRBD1 CASSTGQGGGQPQHF TGTGCCAGTAGTACTGGACAGGGTGGGGGGCAGCCCCAGCATTTT
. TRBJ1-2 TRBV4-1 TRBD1 CASSQATGGTGYTF TGCGCCAGCAGCCAAGCTACAGGGGGTACTGGCTACACCTTC
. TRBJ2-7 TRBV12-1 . CASSLHRLASYEQYF TGTGCCAGCAGCCTCCACAGACTAGCTTCCTACGAGCAGTACTTC
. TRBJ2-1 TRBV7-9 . CASRRAGGQFF TGTGCCAGCAGGCGGGCCGGGGGGCAGTTCTTC
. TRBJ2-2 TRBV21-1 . CASSPGRRERGTGELFF TGTGCCAGCAGCCCAGGCAGGAGGGAGCGGGGCACCGGGGAGCTGTTTTTT
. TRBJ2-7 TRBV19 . CASSIGTAPWEQYF TGTGCCAGTAGTATAGGGACTGCCCCCTGGGAGCAGTACTTC
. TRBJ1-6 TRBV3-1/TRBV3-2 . CASSQGGNSNSPLHF TGTGCCAGCAGCCAGGGGGGAAACTCCAATTCACCCCTCCACTTT
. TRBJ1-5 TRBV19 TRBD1 CAGGTGNQPQHF TGTGCCGGAGGGACAGGGAATCAGCCCCAGCATTTT
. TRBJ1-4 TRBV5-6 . CASSLEPGEKLFF TGTGCCAGCAGCTTGGAGCCGGGGGAAAAACTGTTTTTT
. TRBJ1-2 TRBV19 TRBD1 CASSARGQRPRGYGYTF TGTGCCAGTAGTGCGAGGGGACAGCGGCCAAGGGGGTATGGCTACACCTTC
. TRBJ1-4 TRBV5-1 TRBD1 CASGGTGDIATNEKLFF TGCGCCAGCGGTGGGACAGGAGATATTGCAACTAATGAAAAACTGTTTTTT
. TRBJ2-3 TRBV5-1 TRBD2 CASTEGGLATDTQYF TGCGCCAGCACCGAGGGGGGACTAGCGACAGATACGCAGTATTTT
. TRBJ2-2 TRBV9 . CASSVVSTTGELFF TGTGCCAGCAGCGTAGTCTCTACGACCGGGGAGCTGTTTTTT
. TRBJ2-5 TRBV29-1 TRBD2 CSVEPSSGSQETQYF TGCAGCGTTGAACCGTCTAGCGGGAGTCAGGAGACCCAGTACTTC
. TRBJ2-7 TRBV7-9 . CASSYSRDSTSRSYEQYF TGTGCCAGCAGCTACTCCCGGGACTCCACCAGTCGCTCCTACGAGCAGTACTTC
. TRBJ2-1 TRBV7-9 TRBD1 CASSLIETGVTYNEQFF TGTGCCAGCAGCTTAATCGAGACAGGGGTCACCTACAATGAGCAGTTCTTC
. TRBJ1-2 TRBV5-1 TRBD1 CASSLGQGSGLDYTF TGCGCCAGCAGCTTGGGACAGGGATCGGGCCTCGACTACACCTTC
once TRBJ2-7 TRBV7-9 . CASSSTGTSSGEQYF TGTGCCAGCAGCTCCACCGGGACTTCAAGTGGAGAGCAGTACTTC